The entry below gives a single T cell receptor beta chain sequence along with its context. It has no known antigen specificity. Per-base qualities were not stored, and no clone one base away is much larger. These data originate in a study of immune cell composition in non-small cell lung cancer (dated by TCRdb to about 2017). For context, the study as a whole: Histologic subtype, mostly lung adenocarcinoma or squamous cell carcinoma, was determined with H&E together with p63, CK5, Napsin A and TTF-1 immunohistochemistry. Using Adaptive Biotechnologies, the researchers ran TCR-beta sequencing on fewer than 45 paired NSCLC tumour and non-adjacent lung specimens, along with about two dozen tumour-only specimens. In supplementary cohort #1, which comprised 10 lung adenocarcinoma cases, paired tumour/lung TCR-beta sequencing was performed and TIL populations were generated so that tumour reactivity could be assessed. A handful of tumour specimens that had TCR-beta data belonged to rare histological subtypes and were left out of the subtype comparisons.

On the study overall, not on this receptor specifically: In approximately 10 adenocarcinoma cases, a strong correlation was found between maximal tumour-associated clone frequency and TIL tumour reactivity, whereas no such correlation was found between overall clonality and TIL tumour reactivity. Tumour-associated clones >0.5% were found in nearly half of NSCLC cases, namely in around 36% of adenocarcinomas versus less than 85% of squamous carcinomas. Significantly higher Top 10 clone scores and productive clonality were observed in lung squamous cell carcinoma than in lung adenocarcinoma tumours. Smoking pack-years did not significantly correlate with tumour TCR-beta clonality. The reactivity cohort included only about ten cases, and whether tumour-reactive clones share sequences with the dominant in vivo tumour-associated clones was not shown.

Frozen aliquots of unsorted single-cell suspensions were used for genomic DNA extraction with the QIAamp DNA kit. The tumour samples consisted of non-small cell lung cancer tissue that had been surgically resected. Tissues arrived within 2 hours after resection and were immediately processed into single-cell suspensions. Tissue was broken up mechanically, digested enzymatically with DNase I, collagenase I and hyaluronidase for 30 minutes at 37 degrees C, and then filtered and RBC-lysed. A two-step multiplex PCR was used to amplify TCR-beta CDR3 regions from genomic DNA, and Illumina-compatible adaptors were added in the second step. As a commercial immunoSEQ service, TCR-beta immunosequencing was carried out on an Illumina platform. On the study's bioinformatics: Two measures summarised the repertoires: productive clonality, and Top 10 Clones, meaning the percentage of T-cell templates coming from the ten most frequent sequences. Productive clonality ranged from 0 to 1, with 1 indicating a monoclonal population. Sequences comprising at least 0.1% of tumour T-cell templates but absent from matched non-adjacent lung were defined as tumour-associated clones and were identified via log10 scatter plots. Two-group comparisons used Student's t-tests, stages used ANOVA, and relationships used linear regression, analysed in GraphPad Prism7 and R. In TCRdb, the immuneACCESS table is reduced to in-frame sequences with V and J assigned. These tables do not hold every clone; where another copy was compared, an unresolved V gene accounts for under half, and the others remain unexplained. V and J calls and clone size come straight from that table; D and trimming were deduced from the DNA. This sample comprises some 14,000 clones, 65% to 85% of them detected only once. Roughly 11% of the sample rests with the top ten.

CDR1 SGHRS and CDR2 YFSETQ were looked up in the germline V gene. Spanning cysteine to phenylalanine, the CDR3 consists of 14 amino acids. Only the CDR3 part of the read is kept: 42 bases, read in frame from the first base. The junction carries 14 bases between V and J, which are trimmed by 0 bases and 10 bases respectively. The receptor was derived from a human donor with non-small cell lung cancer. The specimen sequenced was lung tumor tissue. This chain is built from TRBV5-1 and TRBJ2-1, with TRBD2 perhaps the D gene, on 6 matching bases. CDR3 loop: CASSLVGLGKEQFF. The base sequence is TGCGCCAGCAGCTTGGTGGGACTGGGTAAGGAGCAGTTCTTC.